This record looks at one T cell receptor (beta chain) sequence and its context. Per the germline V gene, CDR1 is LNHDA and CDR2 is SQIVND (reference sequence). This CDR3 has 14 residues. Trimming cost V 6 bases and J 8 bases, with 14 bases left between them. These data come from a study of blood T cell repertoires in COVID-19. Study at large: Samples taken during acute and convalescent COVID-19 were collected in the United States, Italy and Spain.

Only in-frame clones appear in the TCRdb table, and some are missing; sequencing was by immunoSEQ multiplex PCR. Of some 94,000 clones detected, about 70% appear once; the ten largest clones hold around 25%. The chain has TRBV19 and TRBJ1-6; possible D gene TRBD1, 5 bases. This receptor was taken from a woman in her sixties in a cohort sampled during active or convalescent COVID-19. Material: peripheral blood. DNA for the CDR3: TGTGCCAGTAGGGACACTCGGAAGGATTCACCCCTCCACTTT. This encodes CASRDTRKDSPLHF.